This TCR beta chain was documented in a study of regulatory T cells in long-lasting Graves disease. About the study: Over 5 years of antithyroid drugs plus positive TSH receptor antibodies defined persistent Graves' disease.

V was cut by 5 bases and J by 8 bases, with 12 bases left in between. The CDR3 length is 13 residues. Germline V gene sequence: CDR1 LNHDA, CDR2 SQIVND (reference sequence). Study-level points and caveats: More public clonotypes were shared by persistent patients (approximately 3,000) than by new patients (approximately 1,000). It is possible that accuracy was reduced by the small size of the sample.

There are a few counts of this clonotype. Its antigen is still unknown. With iRepertoire HTBI primers and Arm-PCR of CDR3 regions, TCR beta libraries were built. TCRdb reanalysed the multiplex PCR reads using MiXCR and keeps one entry per CDR3 protein. The repertoire holds a few hundred thousand distinct CDR3 sequences, with less than 25% as singletons. Documented time point: persistent/refractory GD, antithyroid drugs over 5 years with positive TRAb. RNA isolated from PBMCs was used to make the TCR library. Collection of peripheral blood (approximately 9 milliliters) was done using EDTA tubes. The sample in question was peripheral blood mononuclear cells (PBMCs), obtained when the disease was refractory, from a patient treated with antithyroid drugs. The source of this sequence is a female donor with Graves disease. The V call is TRBV19, the J call TRBJ1-4, with D unresolved. The CDR3 reads CASSPRGPEKLFF. DNA for the CDR3: TGTGCCAGTAGTCCTAGAGGTCCGGAAAAACTGTTTTTT.